The next 7 T cell receptor beta chains were all read from a single sample in a study of T-cell memory formation after mild COVID-19. TCRdb re-derived calls from the 5' RACE reads in MiXCR, one entry per CDR3 protein. The data show around 220,000 distinct CDR3 sequences, 15% to 20% seen once. Sequencing was done on a sample of PBMCs or a T cell subset sorted from them (not recorded which). The receptors derive from a man younger than 30 who had mild COVID-19 (a few samples of this study predate the infection). Cell type and time point are not known.

This clonotype was observed a handful of times. The chain uses TRBV24-1 and TRBJ1-1, with 11 bases that match TRBD1. The germline V gene encodes CDR1 KGHDR and CDR2 SFDVKD. Unmatched junction bases numbered 1, after V lost 5 bases and J lost 3 bases. The CDR3 is made up of 14 amino acids. The CDR3 is CATSGGQGDTEAFF. For the CDR3, the DNA is TGTGCCACCAGTGGGGGACAGGGGGACACTGAAGCTTTCTTT.

This clonotype was seen many times. The genes are TRBV7-3 and TRBJ1-6, with 9 bases fitting TRBD1. The CDR3 length is 15 residues. Germline-derived CDR1 and CDR2 are SGHTA and FQGTGA. Trimming took 5 bases from V and 7 from J; bases not matched to a gene: 6. The CDR3 sequence is CASSAGQGANSPLHF. The CDR3 DNA follows: TGTGCCAGCAGCGCGGGACAGGGCGCGAATTCACCCCTCCACTTT.

This clonotype showed up just a few times. The chain recombines TRBV4-3 with TRBJ2-6; D unclear. With 1 base removed from V and 0 bases from J, the gap between germline ends came to 4 bases. This CDR3 is 15 amino acids long. Germline-derived CDR1 and CDR2 are LGHNA and YSLEER. The CDR3 DNA follows: TGCGCCAGCAGCCAAGGCCACTCTGGGGCCAACGTCCTGACTTTC. Translated: CASSQGHSGANVLTF.

The genes are TRBV12-3 or TRBV12-4 and TRBJ1-1; D remains ambiguous. V gave up 2 bases and J gave up 1 base, with 8 bases separating them. The CDR3 has 14 residues. The CDR3 DNA reads TGTGCCAGCAGTTTATGGCTTTCGAACACTGAAGCTTTCTTT. This encodes CASSLWLSNTEAFF.

This clonotype turned up a few times. This chain uses TRBV2 with TRBJ2-2; D is perhaps TRBD1 (6 bases). The CDR3 contains 13 residues. Germline CDR1 is SNHLY and CDR2 is FYNNEI. V dropped 2 bases and J dropped 5 bases, with 6 bases sitting between them. Here the CDR3 reads CASSERGTGELFF. The CDR3, as DNA: TGTGCCAGCAGTGAAAGGGGGACCGGGGAGCTGTTTTTT.

There are many counts of this clonotype. The chain carries TRBV25-1 and TRBJ1-2; D not certain. CDR1 MGHDK and CDR2 SYGVNS come from the germline V gene. With 1 base removed from V and 6 bases from J, the gap between germline ends came to 3 bases. There are 11 residues in the CDR3. The CDR3 DNA is TGTGCCAGCAGTGAATTTAATGGCTACACCTTC. This sequence encodes CASSEFNGYTF.

The V and J genes are TRBV7-2 and TRBJ2-6; unclear D gene. Germline CDR1 SGHTA, CDR2 FQGNSA. This CDR3 contains 16 residues. Trimming shortened V by 5 bases and J by 0 bases, and 11 bases separated the two germline ends. CDR3 bases: TGTGCCAGCAGCCCCCGGCGCTCCTCTGGGGCCAACGTCCTGACTTTC. It is translated as CASSPRRSSGANVLTF.